This passage covers 14 T cell receptor beta chains from one sample sequenced in a study of blood T cells in healthy people across ages. Primed by a sample-barcoded 5' primer and a J-beta primer mix, a second PCR proceeded for roughly 6 to 12 cycles. In TCRdb, the 5' RACE reads were re-called with MiXCR into one record per CDR3 protein. The sample lists roughly 1.4 million distinct CDR3 sequences, roughly 59% seen once, with 6.5% to 8.5% in the top ten. Sequences were obtained from blood. The receptors were sampled from a man younger than 30 in good health.

The rearrangement links TRBV5-8 to TRBJ2-7; maybe TRBD2 (6 bases). The V gene lost 5 bases and the J gene lost 5 bases, with 17 bases spanning the gap. Germline-derived CDR1 and CDR2 are SGHTS and YDEGEE. This CDR3 has 14 amino acids. The CDR3 bases are TGTGCCAGCAGGAGAATAGGAGGGGAACACGAGCAGTACTTC. It encodes CASRRIGGEHEQYF.

This clonotype was seen more than once but under ten times. This sequence joins TRBV12-3 or TRBV12-4 and TRBJ1-4, with D possibly TRBD1 on 5 matching bases. V lost 1 base and J lost 10, with 10 bases in between. This CDR3 contains 13 residues. This CDR3 is CASSLDGGTKLFF. The CDR3 DNA reads TGTGCCAGCAGTTTAGACGGGGGGACAAAACTGTTTTTT.

The chain joins TRBV4-1 to TRBJ1-6; D is ambiguous. V shed 4 bases and J shed 7 bases, with 11 bases lying between them. Germline assignment: CDR1 MGHRA and CDR2 YSYEKL. The CDR3 spans 14 residues. The CDR3: CASSPRAGNSPLHF. CDR3 bases: TGCGCCAGCAGCCCTAGGGCCGGAAATTCACCCCTCCACTTT.

CDR3 sequence reads: CASSWDVEAYEQYF. CDR3 nucleotide sequence: TGTGCCAGCAGTTGGGACGTAGAAGCATACGAGCAGTACTTC. V and J are TRBV28 and TRBJ2-5, with D perhaps assigned TRBD1 or TRBD2 (5 bases each). The J call may be wrong; the DNA end is better matched by TRBJ2-7. Germline V gives CDR1 MDHEN, CDR2 SYDVKM. The CDR3 consists of 14 residues.

The chain is built from TRBV4-3 and TRBJ1-6; the match to TRBD1 covers 10 bases. The CDR3 contains 16 residues. Germline loops: CDR1 LGHNA, CDR2 YSLEER. V lost 1 base to trimming and J lost 7 bases; unmatched junction nucleotides: 4. Here the CDR3 DNA reads TGCGCCAGCAGCCAAGGTGCGGGACAGGGGAATTCACCCCTCCACTTT. Amino acids: CASSQGAGQGNSPLHF.

The chain couples TRBV12-1 to TRBJ2-7; the table calls TRBD2, which could not be checked here. TRBV12-1 has pseudogene status. The CDR3 length is 15 residues. The CDR3 loop reads CASSSPSGLTYEQYF. The CDR3 DNA is TGTGCCAGCAGCTCCCCCAGCGGGCTAACCTACGAGCAGTACTTC.

Regarding this clonotype: The junction shows a germline mismatch at one end, possibly a read error. The rearrangement links TRBV27 to TRBJ2-5, with a weak D call TRBD2 (5 bases). The CDR3 covers 13 residues. Germline V lookup: CDR1 MNHEY, CDR2 SMNVEV (reference sequence). CDR3 amino acids: CASGLSGQETQYF. As DNA, the CDR3 is TGTGCCAGCGGTTTAAGCGGTCAAGAGACCCAGTACTTC.

As for this clonotype: One junction end disagrees with the germline gene, perhaps due to a read error. This chain connects TRBV10-3 to TRBJ2-7; possible D gene TRBD2, 5 bases. The germline V gene has CDR1 ENHRY and CDR2 SYGVKD. The CDR3 is 16 amino acids. The CDR3 DNA is TGTGCCGTCAGTGAGTCGAGCGGATCTCCCCTCTACGAGCAGTACTTC. Translation: CAVSESSGSPLYEQYF.

V gene TRBV29-1 combines with J gene TRBJ1-2, with D possibly TRBD1 on 6 matching bases. The CDR3 runs 15 residues. The germline V and J ends were trimmed by 5 bases and 4 bases, with 20 bases remaining between them. Germline CDR1 reads SQVTM; CDR2 reads ANQGSEA. In DNA, the CDR3 is TGCAGCGTTCGTGCAGGGGCCAGGTTATCCTATGGCTACACCTTC. It specifies CSVRAGARLSYGYTF.

The J gene is TRBJ2-2, the V gene TRBV12-3 or TRBV12-4; the match to TRBD1 covers 7 bases. The CDR3 contains 14 residues. Trimming at V came to 8 bases and at J to 4 bases, leaving 7 bases not matched to a gene. DNA for the CDR3: TGTGCCAGCTCAGCACAGGGGTTCACCGGGGAGCTGTTTTTT. It is translated as CASSAQGFTGELFF.

The rearrangement joins TRBV11-2 to TRBJ2-7; D is perhaps TRBD2 (6 bases). CDR3 size: 16 residues. CDR1 is SGHAT and CDR2 is FQNNGV in the germline V gene. V lost 5 bases and J lost 0, with 17 bases in between. As DNA, the CDR3 is TGTGCCAGCAGCCCTCAGGGAGGCTCCAGCTCCTACGAGCAGTACTTC. Residues: CASSPQGGSSSYEQYF. The complete variable domain, with remaining parts taken from reference TRBV11-2 and TRBJ2-7, reads EAGVAQSPRYKIIEKRQSVAFWCNPISGHATLYWYQQILGQGPKLLIQFQNNGVVDDSQLPKDRFSAERLKGVDSTLKIQPAKLEDSAVYLCASSPQGGSSSYEQYFGPGTRLTVT.

The V call is TRBV7-9, the J call TRBJ1-1; D ambiguous. The CDR3 spans 14 residues. The V and J ends lost 3 bases and 1 base respectively, with 9 bases between them. CDR1 and CDR2 (germline): SEHNR, FQNEAQ (reference sequence). Here the CDR3 DNA reads TGTGCCAGCAGCTTTCCGAGAACGAACACTGAAGCTTTCTTT. Translation gives CASSFPRTNTEAFF.

The rearrangement joins TRBV4-3 to TRBJ2-7, with no clear D. The CDR3 totals 13 residues. Between the trimmed V and J ends, which lost 3 bases and 4 bases, there was a span of 10 bases. Germline CDR1 and CDR2: LGHNA and YSLEER. Here the CDR3 DNA reads TGCGCCAGCAGCCACGGTCAAGAGTACGAGCAGTACTTC. Protein product: CASSHGQEYEQYF.

This clonotype was seen only once. The rearrangement uses TRBV4-2 and TRBJ1-5, with 7 bases that match TRBD1. CDR3 length equals 14 residues. With V trimmed by 3 bases and J by 5 bases, 4 bases remained unmatched. Germline-derived CDR1 and CDR2 are LGHNA and YNFKEQ. CDR3 in amino acids: CASSHQTGYQPQHF. For the CDR3, the DNA is TGTGCCAGCAGCCATCAGACAGGGTATCAGCCCCAGCATTTT.